A selection of T cell receptor beta chains follows, all from one sample in a study of CD8 T cells in ankylosing spondylitis. TCRdb called the 5' RACE reads again in MiXCR, with one record for every CDR3 protein. Of about 160,000 distinct CDR3 sequences detected, 44% appear once; the ten largest clones hold about 16%. The specimen sequenced was synovial fluid, either unsorted or a sorted T cell fraction (not recorded which). These receptors all come from a male donor with ankylosing spondylitis. Both conserved end residues are part of each CDR3. Fields, in order: D gene, V gene, J gene, clone size, CDR3 DNA, CDR3 protein. The D gene is left open where the match is weak. Size is omitted from some rows. Given values are once, few, many or a class for expanded clones.

>.|TRBV6-5|TRBJ1-2|few
TGTGCCAGCAAAGCTCCTAACTATGGCTACACCTTC
CASKAPNYGYTF
>.|TRBV7-6|TRBJ1-4|few
TGTGCCAGCAGCTTAGAATCTTGGAGGGTGGATGAAAAACTGTTTTTT
CASSLESWRVDEKLFF
>TRBD2|TRBV20-1|TRBJ2-7|few
TGCAGTGCTAGGCTCGGAGTAGCGGGAATAGGCTACGAGCAGTACTTC
CSARLGVAGIGYEQYF
>TRBD1|TRBV5-1|TRBJ1-1|.
TGCGCCAGCAGGATCCGGACAGGGCACACTGAAGCTTTCTTT
CASRIRTGHTEAFF
>TRBD2|TRBV5-1|TRBJ2-7|few
TGCGCCAGCAGCTGGAGGGAGCGGGAAATCTACGAGCAGTACTTC
CASSWREREIYEQYF
>TRBD1|TRBV6-2/TRBV6-3|TRBJ2-3|many
TGTGCCAGCAGAATCCGGGACAGGGAGACAGATACGCAGTATTTT
CASRIRDRETDTQYF
>TRBD2|TRBV5-1|TRBJ2-5|few
TGCGCCAGCAGCCGTAGCGGGAGTGTGCGAGAGACCCAGTACTTC
CASSRSGSVRETQYF
>.|TRBV11-3|TRBJ1-5|few
TGTGCCAGCAGCTTCGGCTCGAATCAGCCCCAGCATTTT
CASSFGSNQPQHF
>TRBD2|TRBV6-1|TRBJ2-1|.
TGTGCCAGCAGTGAAGAAAGCGGGGAGTACTACAATGAGCAGTTCTTC
CASSEESGEYYNEQFF
>.|TRBV4-3|TRBJ2-7|.
TGCGCCAGCAGCCAAGACTCTGGACCTACCTTCTACGAGCAGTACTTC
CASSQDSGPTFYEQYF
>TRBD1|TRBV10-3|TRBJ1-1|.
TGTGCCATCAGTCAAGGACAGGGGAACACTGAAGCTTTCTTT
CAISQGQGNTEAFF
>.|TRBV5-1|TRBJ1-2|.
TGCGCCAGCATGGGGCAGTATTATGGCTACACCTTC
CASMGQYYGYTF
>TRBD1|TRBV4-1|TRBJ1-4|.
TGCGCCAGCAGCCAGACCACGGGACAGGGTCATGAAAAACTGTTTTTT
CASSQTTGQGHEKLFF
>.|TRBV6-1|TRBJ1-1|few
TGTGCCAGCAGTCAGGGGACCCTGAACACTGAAGCTTTCTTT
CASSQGTLNTEAFF
>.|TRBV3-1|TRBJ2-7|.
TGTGCCAGCAGCCAAGATCTGACAGGTTTAGAGGCCCGCTCCTACGAGCAGTACTTC
CASSQDLTGLEARSYEQYF
>TRBD2|TRBV2|TRBJ2-7|few
TGTGCCAGCAGGGTTACTAGCGGGCTGCCCTACGAGCAGTACTTC
CASRVTSGLPYEQYF
>.|TRBV6-4|TRBJ1-1|.
TGTGCCAGCAGTGCCGCCGCCGGGGCCGCCGAAGCTTTCTTT
CASSAAAGAAEAFF
>.|TRBV3-1|TRBJ2-2|few
TGTGCCAGCAGCCCCCGAGCCAGCGCTTACCCCGGGGAGCTGTTTTTT
CASSPRASAYPGELFF
>.|TRBV12-3/TRBV12-4|TRBJ2-1|few
TGTGCCAGCAGCCCCCGGGACGGCTACAATGAGCAGTTCTTC
CASSPRDGYNEQFF
>.|TRBV6-2/TRBV6-3|TRBJ2-3|.
TGTGCCAGCAGCCGCCTGGGGACCTTCCCCACAGATACGCAGTATTTT
CASSRLGTFPTDTQYF
>.|TRBV28|TRBJ2-1|once
TGTGCCAGCAGTTTAGCCACAGGGCCGAGCTCCTACAATGAGCAGTTCTTC
CASSLATGPSSYNEQFF
>.|TRBV28|TRBJ2-7|.
TGTGCCAGCAGTGGGGCCGGGACGGACCAGTACGAGCAGTACTTC
CASSGAGTDQYEQYF
>.|TRBV7-9|TRBJ1-1|.
TGTGCCAGCAGCTTCGGGTCAACTAGGAACACTGAAGCTTTCTTT
CASSFGSTRNTEAFF
>.|TRBV7-3|TRBJ2-6|.
TGTGCCAGCAGCTTTACGGGCCTACAGGGTGACTTCGATACTTCCTCTGGGGCCAACGTCCTGACTTTC
CASSFTGLQGDFDTSSGANVLTF
>TRBD1|TRBV30|TRBJ1-1|few
TGTGCCTGGAATGTAGGACAGGTTAACACTGAAGCTTTCTTT
CAWNVGQVNTEAFF
>.|TRBV5-1|TRBJ2-2|.
TGCGCCAGCAGCTTGGCCTTCGGCAGGGCGGCCGGGGAGCTGTTTTTT
CASSLAFGRAAGELFF
>.|TRBV3-1|TRBJ2-1|few
TGTGCCAGCAGCCAAGGGGGGGGGCGCTACTCCTACAATGAGCAGTTCTTC
CASSQGGGRYSYNEQFF
>.|TRBV4-1|TRBJ1-1|.
TGCGCCAGCAGCCAAGCTAATCTCATCCTAGGGACTCCGCCCAGAGCTTTCTTT
CASSQANLILGTPPRAFF
>.|TRBV4-3|TRBJ1-1|few
TGCGCCAGCAGCCAAGTCGGGGCCTGGGACACTGAAGCTTTCTTT
CASSQVGAWDTEAFF
>TRBD2|TRBV6-5|TRBJ2-1|many
TGTGCCAGCAGTTACTCGATAGCGGGAGGGGGCAATGAGCAGTTCTTC
CASSYSIAGGGNEQFF
>.|TRBV27|TRBJ2-3|once
TGTGCCAGCAGTGCGACAGAGGGCACAGATACGCAGTATTTT
CASSATEGTDTQYF
>TRBD1|TRBV29-1|TRBJ2-7|.
TGCAGCGTACCCGGACAGGGGAGGGGGCAGTACTTC
CSVPGQGRGQYF
>.|TRBV20-1|TRBJ2-1|.
TGCAGTGCTAGAGATCTGTATGAGCAGTTCTTC
CSARDLYEQFF
>.|TRBV7-9|TRBJ1-2|.
TGTGCCAGCAGCTTAACGAACGCCCCTCAGGCGGGCTACACCTTC
CASSLTNAPQAGYTF
>.|TRBV11-2|TRBJ1-1|.
TGTGCCAGCAGGTCCTGGGGCACTGAAGCTTTCTTT
CASRSWGTEAFF
>.|TRBV7-9|TRBJ2-1|.
TGTGCCAGCAGCTTAGGTGGGAGCAATGAGCAGTTCTTC
CASSLGGSNEQFF
>.|TRBV20-1|TRBJ2-7|.
TGCAGTGCTAGAGGCGGCCGCTCCTACGAGCAGTACTTC
CSARGGRSYEQYF
>.|TRBV5-6|TRBJ2-7|few
TGTGCCAGGAGCCCCGGGGTCGGCGGCTACGAGCAGTACTTC
CARSPGVGGYEQYF
>TRBD1|TRBV6-2/TRBV6-3|TRBJ1-1|.
TGTGCCAGCAGTCTACAGGGGGAGCACACTGAAGCTTTCTTT
CASSLQGEHTEAFF
>.|TRBV10-3|TRBJ2-7|.
TGTGCCATCAGCTCGGGCGGGGTAACTCCCTACGAGCAGTACTTC
CAISSGGVTPYEQYF
>.|TRBV6-5|TRBJ1-3|few
TGTGCCAGCAGTTACTCGTATAGGGGGGCTGGCGGAAACACCATATATTTT
CASSYSYRGAGGNTIYF
>TRBD2|TRBV5-1|TRBJ2-7|few
TGCGCCAGCAGCTTGCTCCGGGGACTAGCGGGAGGAGGCCGACCTTCCTACGAGCAGTACTTC
CASSLLRGLAGGGRPSYEQYF
>TRBD1|TRBV27|TRBJ1-2|.
TGTGCCAGCACCCGTGACAGGGGTGGTTACTATGGCTACACCTTC
CASTRDRGGYYGYTF
>TRBD2|TRBV15|TRBJ2-7|.
TGTGCCACCAGCACAGATAGCGGGAGGATCCCCCACGAGCAGTACTTC
CATSTDSGRIPHEQYF
>.|TRBV4-2|TRBJ1-3|few
TGTGCCAGCAGCCATTCCGGGCCGTGGGACACCATATATTTT
CASSHSGPWDTIYF
>TRBD1|TRBV7-2|TRBJ1-5|once
TGTGCCAGCAGCCAGTGGACAGGGAGCAATCAGCCCCAGCATTTT
CASSQWTGSNQPQHF